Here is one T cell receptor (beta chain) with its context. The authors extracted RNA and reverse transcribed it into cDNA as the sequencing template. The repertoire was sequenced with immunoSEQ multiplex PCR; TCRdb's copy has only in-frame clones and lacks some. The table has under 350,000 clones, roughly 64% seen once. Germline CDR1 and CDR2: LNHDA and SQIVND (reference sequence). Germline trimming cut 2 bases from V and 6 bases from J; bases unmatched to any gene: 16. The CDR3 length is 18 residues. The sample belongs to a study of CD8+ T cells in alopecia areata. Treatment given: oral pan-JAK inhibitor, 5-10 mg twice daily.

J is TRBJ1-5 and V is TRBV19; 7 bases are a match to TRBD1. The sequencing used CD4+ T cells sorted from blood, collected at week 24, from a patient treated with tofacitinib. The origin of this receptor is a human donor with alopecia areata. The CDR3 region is CASSIWTATGPKGQPQHF. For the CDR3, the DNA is TGTGCCAGTAGTATATGGACCGCGACAGGGCCGAAAGGTCAGCCCCAGCATTTT.